One T cell receptor beta chain is described in this entry. The source of the sample is a study of control samples from healthy donors and cancer patients. CDR1 and CDR2 from the germline V gene are MNHEY and SMNVEV (reference sequence). The CDR3 spans 16 residues. With 7 bases removed from V and 5 bases from J, the gap between germline ends came to 18 bases. The table came from immunoSEQ multiplex PCR; TCRdb's copy has only in-frame clones and leaves some out. The top ten clones hold about 7.6% of a sample with roughly 92,000 clones, roughly 91% of them seen once. The V and J genes are TRBV27 and TRBJ2-6; D uncertain. This sequence was found in a woman in her sixties or seventies in good health. Source material: blood. CDR3 region: CASNLDTLNRANVLTF. CDR3 nucleotide sequence: TGTGCCAGCAACCTTGACACACTTAATAGGGCCAACGTCCTGACTTTC.